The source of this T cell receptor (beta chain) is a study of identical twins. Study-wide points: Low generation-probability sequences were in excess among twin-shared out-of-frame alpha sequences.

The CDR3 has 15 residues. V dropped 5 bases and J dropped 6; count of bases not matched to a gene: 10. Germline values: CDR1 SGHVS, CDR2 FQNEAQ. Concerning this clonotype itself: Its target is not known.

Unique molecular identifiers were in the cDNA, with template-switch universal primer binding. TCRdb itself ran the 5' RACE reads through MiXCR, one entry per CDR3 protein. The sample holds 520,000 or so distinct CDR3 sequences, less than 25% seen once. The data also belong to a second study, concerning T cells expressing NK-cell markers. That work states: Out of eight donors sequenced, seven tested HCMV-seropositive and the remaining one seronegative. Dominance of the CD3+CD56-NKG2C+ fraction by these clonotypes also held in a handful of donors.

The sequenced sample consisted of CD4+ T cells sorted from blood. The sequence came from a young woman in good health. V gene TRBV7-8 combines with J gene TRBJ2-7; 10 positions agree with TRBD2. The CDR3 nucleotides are TGTGCCAGCAGCGCGGCCGGGACTAGCGTTATCGAGCAGTACTTC. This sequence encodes CASSAAGTSVIEQYF. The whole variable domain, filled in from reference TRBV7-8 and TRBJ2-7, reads GAGVSQSPRYKVAKRGQDVALRCDPISGHVSLFWYQQALGQGPEFLTYFQNEAQLDKSGLPSDRFFAERPEGSVSTLKIQRTQQEDSAVYLCASSAAGTSVIEQYFGPGTRLTVT.